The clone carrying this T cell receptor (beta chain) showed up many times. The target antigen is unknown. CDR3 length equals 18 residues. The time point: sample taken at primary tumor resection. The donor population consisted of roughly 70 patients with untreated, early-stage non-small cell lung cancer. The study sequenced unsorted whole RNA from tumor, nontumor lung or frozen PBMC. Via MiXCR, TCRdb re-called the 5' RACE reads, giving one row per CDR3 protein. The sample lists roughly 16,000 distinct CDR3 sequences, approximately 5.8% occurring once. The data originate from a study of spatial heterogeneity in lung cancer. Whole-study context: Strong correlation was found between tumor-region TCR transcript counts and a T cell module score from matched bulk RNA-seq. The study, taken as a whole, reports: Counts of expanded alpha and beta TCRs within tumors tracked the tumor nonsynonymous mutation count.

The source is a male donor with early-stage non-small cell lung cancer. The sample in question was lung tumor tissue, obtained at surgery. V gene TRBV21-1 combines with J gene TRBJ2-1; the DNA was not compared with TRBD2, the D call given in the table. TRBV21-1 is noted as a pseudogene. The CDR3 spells CASSKVGGSGSSYNEQFF. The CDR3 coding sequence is TGTGCCAGCAGCAAAGTCGGGGGTAGCGGGAGCTCCTACAATGAGCAGTTCTTC.